In this sample, the clone carrying this T cell receptor (beta chain) turned up many times. This specimen comes from a study of low-dose radiotherapy and immunotherapy resistance in tumors. Study context: Members of Cohort 2 were treated with 1 Gy per fraction every two weeks; their total was 13 Gy over 26 weeks. On cycle 1 day 1, patients started four cycles of oral aspirin 300 mg daily.

Losses at the gene ends were 5 bases for V and 0 bases for J; bases not matched to a gene: 8. The CDR3 totals 17 residues. Germline V CDR1 and CDR2: SGHVS, FNYEAQ. TRAV- and TRBV-specific primers primed first-strand cDNA, covering alpha and beta chains. TCR amplification involved 20 PCR cycles with a constant-region primer and V-primer adapter. TCRdb redid the calling of the reads with MiXCR, one entry per CDR3 protein. The profile shows about 82,000 distinct CDR3 sequences, 18% of them singletons. The time point: before trial treatment. Low-dose radiotherapy, low-dose cyclophosphamide, aspirin, ipilimumab and nivolumab were all given to the donors.

The sample in question was PBMCs, obtained before treatment. This sequence originates from a male donor with prostate cancer. The gene calls are TRBV7-6 and TRBJ1-1, with TRBD1 matching 11 bases. In DNA form, the CDR3 reads TGTGCCAGCAGCCGGACAGGGGGCGCAAGGATGAACACTGAAGCTTTCTTT. It is translated as CASSRTGGARMNTEAFF. The full variable domain, its missing parts supplied by reference TRBV7-6 and TRBJ1-1, is GAGVSQSPRYKVTKRGQDVALRCDPISGHVSLYWYRQALGQGPEFLTYFNYEAQQDKSGLPNDRFSAERPEGSISTLTIQRTEQRDSAMYRCASSRTGGARMNTEAFFGQGTRLTVV.